A single sample gave rise to the 4 T cell receptor beta chains below, sequenced in a study of T cell responses to AZD1222 COVID-19 vaccine. Repertoires were generated with immunoSEQ multiplex PCR, while TCRdb's copy carries only in-frame clones and drops some. The sample consists of about 97,000 clones, 70% to 90% of them appearing once. Sequencing was performed on peripheral blood, taken on day 0 of AZD1222 vaccination. These receptors were collected from an adult in good health.

The chain couples TRBV28 to TRBJ2-7; D uncertain. Germline-derived CDR1 and CDR2 are MDHEN and SYDVKM. CDR3 length: 12 amino acids. V was shortened by 5 bases and J by 2 bases, with 7 bases between the two germline ends. CDR3 nucleotides: TGTGCCAGCAGTGTCGGACCCTACGAGCAGTACTTC. It translates to CASSVGPYEQYF.

The chain links TRBV27 to TRBJ2-7; no reliable D call. Germline V CDR1 and CDR2: MNHEY, SMNVEV (reference sequence). V was trimmed by 0 bases and J by 2 bases, leaving 11 bases between them. There are 15 residues in the CDR3. CDR3 sequence reads: CASSLSADGAYEQYF. In DNA form, the CDR3 reads TGTGCCAGCAGTTTATCGGCGGACGGAGCCTACGAGCAGTACTTC.

The chain uses TRBV7-2 and TRBJ1-4; D unclear. The CDR3 has 16 residues. CDR1 is SGHTA and CDR2 is FQGNSA in the germline V gene. Deletions cut 5 bases from V and 0 bases from J, with 13 bases between. CDR3 bases: TGTGCCAGCAGCCGGGCGGTCTCGACAACTAATGAAAAACTGTTTTTT. Its protein product is CASSRAVSTTNEKLFF.

This chain uses TRBV10-2 with TRBJ2-2; TRBD1 is a possible D gene (5 bases). Germline assignment: CDR1 WSHSY and CDR2 SAAADI. The CDR3 has 14 amino acids. With 2 bases removed from V and 7 bases from J, the gap between germline ends came to 11 bases. The CDR3 loop reads CASSEASQVGELFF. CDR3 nucleotide sequence: TGCGCCAGCAGTGAGGCGTCACAGGTCGGGGAGCTGTTTTTT.